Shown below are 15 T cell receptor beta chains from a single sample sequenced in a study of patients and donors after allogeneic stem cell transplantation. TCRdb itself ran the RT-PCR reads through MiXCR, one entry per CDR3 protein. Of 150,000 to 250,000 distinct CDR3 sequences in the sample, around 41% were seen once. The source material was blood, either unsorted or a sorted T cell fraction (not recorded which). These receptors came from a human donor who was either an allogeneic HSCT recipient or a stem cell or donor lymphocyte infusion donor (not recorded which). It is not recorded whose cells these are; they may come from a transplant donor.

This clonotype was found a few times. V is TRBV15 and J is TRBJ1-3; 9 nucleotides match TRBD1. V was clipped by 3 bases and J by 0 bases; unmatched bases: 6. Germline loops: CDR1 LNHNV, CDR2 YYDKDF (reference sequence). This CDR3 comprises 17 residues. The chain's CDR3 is CATSSPGTGSSGNTIYF. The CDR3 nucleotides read TGTGCCACCAGCAGTCCCGGGACAGGGAGCTCTGGAAACACCATATATTTT.

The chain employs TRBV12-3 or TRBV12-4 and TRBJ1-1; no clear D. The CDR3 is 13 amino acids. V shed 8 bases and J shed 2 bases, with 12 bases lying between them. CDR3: CASAPMGNTEAFF. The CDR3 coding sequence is TGTGCCAGCGCTCCAATGGGAAACACTGAAGCTTTCTTT.

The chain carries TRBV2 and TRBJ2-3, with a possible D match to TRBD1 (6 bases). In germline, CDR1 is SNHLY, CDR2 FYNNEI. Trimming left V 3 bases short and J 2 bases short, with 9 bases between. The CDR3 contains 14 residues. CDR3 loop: CASSDLGATDTQYF. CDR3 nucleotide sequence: TGTGCCAGCAGTGATTTGGGGGCCACAGATACGCAGTATTTT.

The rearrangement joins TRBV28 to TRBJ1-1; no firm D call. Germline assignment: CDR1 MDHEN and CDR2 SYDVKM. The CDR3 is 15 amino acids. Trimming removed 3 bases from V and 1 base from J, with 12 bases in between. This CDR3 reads CASSFSVQANTEAFF. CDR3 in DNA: TGTGCCAGCAGTTTCTCGGTGCAGGCGAACACTGAAGCTTTCTTT.

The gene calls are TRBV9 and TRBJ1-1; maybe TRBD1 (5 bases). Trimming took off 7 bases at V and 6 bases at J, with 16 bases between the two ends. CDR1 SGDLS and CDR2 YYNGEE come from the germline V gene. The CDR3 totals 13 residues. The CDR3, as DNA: TGTGCCAGCTCGATCGGGAGGGGATCTGAAGCTTTCTTT. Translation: CASSIGRGSEAFF.

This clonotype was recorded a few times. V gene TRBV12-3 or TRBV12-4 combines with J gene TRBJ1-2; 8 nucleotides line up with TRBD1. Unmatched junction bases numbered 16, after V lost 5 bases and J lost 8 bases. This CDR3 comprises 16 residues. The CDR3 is CASSEDRDRWIGGYTF. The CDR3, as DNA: TGTGCCAGCAGTGAGGACAGGGACCGTTGGATAGGCGGCTACACCTTC.

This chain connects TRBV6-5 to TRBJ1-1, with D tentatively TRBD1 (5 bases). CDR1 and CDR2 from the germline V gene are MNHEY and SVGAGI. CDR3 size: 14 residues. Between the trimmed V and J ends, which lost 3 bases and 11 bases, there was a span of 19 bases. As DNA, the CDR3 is TGTGCCAGCAGTTATGGGGACTTCCACCTGGGGGCTTTCTTT. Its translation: CASSYGDFHLGAFF.

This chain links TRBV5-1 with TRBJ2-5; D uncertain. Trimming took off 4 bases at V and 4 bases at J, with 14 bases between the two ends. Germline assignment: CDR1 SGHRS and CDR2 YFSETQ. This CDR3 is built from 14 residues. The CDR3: CASSPDRGRETQYF. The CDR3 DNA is TGCGCCAGCAGCCCCGATCGAGGTCGAGAGACCCAGTACTTC.

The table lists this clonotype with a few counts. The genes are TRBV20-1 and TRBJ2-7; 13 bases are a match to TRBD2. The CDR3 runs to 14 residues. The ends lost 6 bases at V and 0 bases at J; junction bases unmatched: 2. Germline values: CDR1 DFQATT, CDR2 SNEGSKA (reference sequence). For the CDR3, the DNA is TGCAGTGCGGGACTAGCGGGAAGCTCCTACGAGCAGTACTTC. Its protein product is CSAGLAGSSYEQYF.

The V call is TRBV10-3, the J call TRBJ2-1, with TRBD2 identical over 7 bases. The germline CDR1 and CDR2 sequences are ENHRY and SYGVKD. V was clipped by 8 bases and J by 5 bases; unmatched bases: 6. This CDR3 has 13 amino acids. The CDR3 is CAIAPRGDNEQFF. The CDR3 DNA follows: TGTGCCATCGCCCCCCGGGGGGACAATGAGCAGTTCTTC.

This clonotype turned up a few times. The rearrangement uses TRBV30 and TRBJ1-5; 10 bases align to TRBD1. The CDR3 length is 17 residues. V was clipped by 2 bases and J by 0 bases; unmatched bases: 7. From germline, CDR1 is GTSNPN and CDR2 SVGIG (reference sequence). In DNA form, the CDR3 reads TGTGCCTGGAGTTCGGACAGGGGGGGTTATAGCAATCAGCCCCAGCATTTT. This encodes CAWSSDRGGYSNQPQHF.

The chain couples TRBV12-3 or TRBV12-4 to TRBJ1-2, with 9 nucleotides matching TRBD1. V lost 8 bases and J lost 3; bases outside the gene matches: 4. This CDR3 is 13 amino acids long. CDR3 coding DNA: TGTGCCAGCTCGGGACAGGGCGACTATGGCTACACCTTC. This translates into CASSGQGDYGYTF.

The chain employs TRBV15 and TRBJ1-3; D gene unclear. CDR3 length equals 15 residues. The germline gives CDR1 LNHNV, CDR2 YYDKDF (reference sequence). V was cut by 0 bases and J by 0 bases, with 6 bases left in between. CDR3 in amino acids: CATSRDPGSGNTIYF. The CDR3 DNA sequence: TGTGCCACCAGCAGAGATCCAGGCTCTGGAAACACCATATATTTT.

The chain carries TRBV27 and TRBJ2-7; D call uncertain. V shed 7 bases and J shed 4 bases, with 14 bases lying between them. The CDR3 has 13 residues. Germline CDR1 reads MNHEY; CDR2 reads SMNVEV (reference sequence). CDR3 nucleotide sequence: TGTGCCAGCAAATCGGGTCTCGGGTACGAGCAGTACTTC. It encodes CASKSGLGYEQYF.

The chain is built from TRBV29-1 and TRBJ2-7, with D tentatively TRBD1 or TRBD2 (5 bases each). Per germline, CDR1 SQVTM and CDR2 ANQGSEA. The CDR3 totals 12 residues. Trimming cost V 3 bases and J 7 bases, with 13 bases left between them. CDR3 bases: TGCAGCGTTGAGGGGGATCCTAGAGAGCAGTACTTC. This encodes CSVEGDPREQYF.